The next 20 T cell receptor beta chains were all read from a single sample in a study of blood T cells in healthy people across ages. Alongside a J-beta primer mix, a sample-barcoded 5' primer served in a second PCR lasting about 7 to 12 cycles. Each CDR3 protein is one row after TCRdb ran MiXCR on the 5' RACE reads. Of 1.5 million to 2 million distinct CDR3 sequences in the sample, 49% were seen once. The sample was blood. These receptors were collected from a woman in her forties in good health.

The V call is TRBV7-2, the J call TRBJ2-1, with a weak D call TRBD1 (5 bases). The CDR3 consists of 15 residues. Germline assignment: CDR1 SGHTA and CDR2 FQGNSA. V lost 5 bases and J lost 4, with 15 bases in between. The CDR3 bases are TGTGCCAGCAGCCCAATGGGGAACAGGTACAATGAGCAGTTCTTC. This codes for CASSPMGNRYNEQFF.

Worth noting for this clonotype: The junction differs from germline at one of its ends, possibly a read error. The rearrangement uses TRBV4-2 and TRBJ2-3; D gene uncertain. This CDR3 is built from 15 residues. The germline gives CDR1 LGHNA, CDR2 YNFKEQ. CDR3 sequence: CASSQDLGREDTRYF. CDR3 DNA: TGTGCCAGCAGCCAAGATCTTGGCCGAGAGGATACGCGGTATTTT.

The chain links TRBV4-1 to TRBJ2-2; D call uncertain. Germline-derived CDR1 and CDR2 are MGHRA and YSYEKL. Trimming pared 4 bases from V and 0 bases from J, leaving 12 bases between. The CDR3 sequence is 16 residues long. This CDR3 reads CASSPVASPNTGELFF. CDR3 in DNA: TGCGCCAGCAGCCCCGTCGCGTCCCCGAACACCGGGGAGCTGTTTTTT.

The chain has TRBV5-1 and TRBJ2-6; tentative D call: TRBD2 (6 bases). CDR1 is SGHRS and CDR2 is YFSETQ in the germline V gene. This CDR3 is 14 amino acids long. The V end was cut by 7 bases, the J end by 2 bases, with 10 bases between. The chain's CDR3 is CASGGTTGANVLTF. As DNA, the CDR3 is TGCGCCAGCGGAGGGACCACTGGGGCCAACGTCCTGACTTTC.

The chain couples TRBV20-1 to TRBJ1-2; a possible D gene is TRBD1 (6 bases). The germline gives CDR1 DFQATT, CDR2 SNEGSKA (reference sequence). The CDR3 is made up of 16 amino acids. Deletions cut 3 bases from V and 0 bases from J, with 17 bases between. Here the CDR3 reads CSASQPDRLANYGYTF. The CDR3 nucleotides are TGCAGTGCTAGCCAACCTGACAGGTTAGCTAACTATGGCTACACCTTC.

The J gene is TRBJ2-3, the V gene TRBV2, with D perhaps assigned TRBD1 or TRBD2 (6 bases each). V was pared by 11 bases and J by 4 bases, with 13 bases between. Per the germline V gene, CDR1 is SNHLY and CDR2 is FYNNEI. The length of the CDR3 is 12 residues. The CDR3 DNA reads as TGTGCCCCCCGGGGGCAAGCAGATACGCAGTATTTT. Translating it yields CAPRGQADTQYF.

J is TRBJ2-6 and V is TRBV7-2; 10 bases align to TRBD2. With 0 bases clipped from V and 0 bases from J, the junction kept 5 bases outside the gene matches. The CDR3 is 19 residues long. Germline V lookup: CDR1 SGHTA, CDR2 FQGNSA. The CDR3 is CASSLAIAGGVSGANVLTF. CDR3 nucleotide sequence: TGTGCCAGCAGCTTAGCTATAGCGGGGGGTGTCTCTGGGGCCAACGTCCTGACTTTC.

The chain has TRBV6-1 and TRBJ2-5; D gene uncertain. This CDR3 is 15 amino acids long. V was pared by 5 bases and J by 2 bases, with 15 bases between. CDR1 MNHNS and CDR2 SASEGT come from the germline V gene. In nucleotides, the CDR3 is TGTGCCAGCAGTCTCCAAGACTCGATTCAAGAGACCCAGTACTTC. This gives the protein CASSLQDSIQETQYF.

The V call is TRBV7-8, the J call TRBJ2-5; D may match TRBD1 or TRBD2 (5 bases each). The CDR3 length is 16 residues. The V end was cut by 4 bases, the J end by 5 bases, with 20 bases between. Germline V CDR1 and CDR2: SGHVS, FQNEAQ. CDR3 DNA: TGTGCCAGCAGCTCCCTTGTGGGGGACCTTCGGGAGACCCAGTACTTC. Residues: CASSSLVGDLRETQYF. Variable domain in full (rest from reference TRBV7-8 and TRBJ2-5): GAGVSQSPRYKVAKRGQDVALRCDPISGHVSLFWYQQALGQGPEFLTYFQNEAQLDKSGLPSDRFFAERPEGSVSTLKIQRTQQEDSAVYLCASSSLVGDLRETQYFGPGTRLLVL.

The chain is built from TRBV4-3 and TRBJ2-7; 8 bases line up with TRBD2. With 0 bases clipped from V and 7 bases from J, the junction kept 8 bases outside the gene matches. Germline-derived CDR1 and CDR2 are LGHNA and YSLEER. The length of the CDR3 is 15 residues. The CDR3 is CASSQDRIAGLEQYF. Written as DNA, the CDR3 is TGCGCCAGCAGCCAAGATCGGATAGCGGGGTTGGAGCAGTACTTC.

About this clonotype: At one boundary the junction diverges from the germline segment, which might be a read error. This sequence joins TRBV20-1 and TRBJ1-4, with D uncertain. CDR3 length equals 13 residues. Per the germline V gene, CDR1 is DFQATT and CDR2 is SNEGSKA (reference sequence). The chain's CDR3 is CSPSLGRYEKLFF. In DNA, the CDR3 is TGCAGTCCTAGTCTCGGCAGATATGAAAAACTGTTTTTT.

This clonotype was recorded a few times. This chain links TRBV4-3 with TRBJ2-7; TRBD2 matches 7 bases. CDR1 and CDR2 (germline): LGHNA, YSLEER. The V gene end was trimmed by 0 bases and the J gene end by 0 bases; junction bases not matched to a gene: 5. The CDR3 totals 16 residues. As DNA, the CDR3 is TGCGCCAGCAGCCAAGAGTACAGCGGGGACTCCTACGAGCAGTACTTC. This sequence encodes CASSQEYSGDSYEQYF.

In this sample, this clonotype turned up a few times. The rearrangement joins TRBV10-3 to TRBJ1-2, with TRBD1 matching 9 bases. Germline lookup yields CDR1 ENHRY and CDR2 SYGVKD. Trimming at V came to 10 bases and at J to 5 bases, leaving 8 bases not matched to a gene. This CDR3 spans 13 amino acids. CDR3 loop: CASASQGAYGYTF. The CDR3, as DNA: TGTGCCAGCGCCTCACAGGGGGCTTATGGCTACACCTTC.

This clonotype came up a few times. The J gene is TRBJ1-2, the V gene TRBV12-3 or TRBV12-4; D gene uncertain. Trimming removed 7 bases at V and 5 bases at J, with 8 bases between. The CDR3 length is 11 residues. This CDR3 reads CASTGQYGYTF. CDR3 DNA sequence: TGTGCCAGCACTGGGCAGTATGGCTACACCTTC.

The chain combines TRBV27 with TRBJ2-1; either TRBD1 or TRBD2 may fit D (6 bases each). This CDR3 spans 12 amino acids. In germline, CDR1 is MNHEY, CDR2 SMNVEV (reference sequence). The V gene lost 10 bases and the J gene lost 5 bases, with 12 bases spanning the gap. The CDR3 sequence is CATGDTHNEQFF. The CDR3 DNA is TGTGCCACGGGGGACACCCACAATGAGCAGTTCTTC.

The chain has TRBV6-2 or TRBV6-3 and TRBJ2-3, with unresolved D. CDR3 length equals 13 residues. The germline V and J ends were trimmed by 10 bases and 0 bases, with 11 bases remaining between them. CDR1 is MNHEY, CDR2 SVGEGT, per germline. CDR3 loop: CATRLASTDTQYF. Written as DNA, the CDR3 is TGTGCCACCAGACTCGCTAGCACAGATACGCAGTATTTT.

The rearrangement links TRBV11-1 to TRBJ2-1, with D tentatively TRBD1 (5 bases). Germline V gives CDR1 SGHAT, CDR2 FQDESV (reference sequence). The CDR3 covers 17 residues. The V end lost 4 bases, the J end lost 8 bases, and 24 bases lay between the germline ends. The CDR3 nucleotides are TGTGCCAGCAGCTCACGCCCCACAGGAGATGAAGATGATGAGCAGTTCTTC. Residues: CASSSRPTGDEDDEQFF.

This chain links TRBV4-3 with TRBJ2-5, with TRBD2 identical over 11 bases. In germline, CDR1 is LGHNA, CDR2 YSLEER. The J segment lost 11 bases and the V segment lost 6 bases, leaving 11 bases of the junction unmatched. The CDR3 length is 14 residues. CDR3 sequence (DNA): TGCGCCAGCAGTGTGACTAGCGGGGTCGATGAGCAGTACTTC. Its translation is CASSVTSGVDEQYF.

This chain joins TRBV6-2 or TRBV6-3 and TRBJ2-7, with 7 positions matching TRBD1. CDR1 and CDR2 from the germline V gene are MNHEY and SVGEGT. V shed 10 bases, J shed 3 bases, and the junction held 6 bases outside the gene matches. This CDR3 region has 12 residues. CDR3 amino acids: CATRTGYYEQYF. The DNA of the CDR3 is TGTGCCACCCGGACAGGTTACTACGAGCAGTACTTC.

This clonotype was seen repeatedly, ten times or more. This rearrangement joins TRBV27 to TRBJ2-7, with D perhaps matching TRBD1 (7 bases). The CDR3 is 15 amino acids. Trimming cost V 5 bases and J 3 bases, with 17 bases left between them. CDR1 and CDR2 (germline): MNHEY, SMNVEV (reference sequence). The CDR3, as DNA: TGTGCCAGCAGTCCCGGGGCGGGACAGCTCTACGAGCAGTACTTC. Its protein is CASSPGAGQLYEQYF.